The 21 T cell receptor beta chains below come from one sample, sequenced in a study of blood T cell repertoires in COVID-19. Clones were read by immunoSEQ multiplex PCR, and TCRdb kept only the in-frame ones, dropping some. In the table there are under 200,000 clones, about 74% of which are singletons. Material: peripheral blood. The receptor set was obtained from a woman aged 80 or over with acute or convalescent COVID-19.

This chain connects TRBV19 to TRBJ1-3; maybe TRBD1 (6 bases). The CDR3 contains 13 residues. The V end lost 3 bases, the J end lost 6 bases, and 9 bases lay between the germline ends. The germline V gene has CDR1 LNHDA and CDR2 SQIVND (reference sequence). CDR3 amino acids: CASSIQGTNTIYF. The DNA of the CDR3 is TGTGCCAGTAGTATCCAGGGGACAAACACCATATATTTT.

The table lists this clone with a few counts. The chain carries TRBV7-9 and TRBJ2-5; 9 nucleotides agree with TRBD2. This CDR3 comprises 17 residues. The V gene end was trimmed by 4 bases and the J gene end by 2 bases; junction bases not matched to a gene: 11. Per germline, CDR1 SEHNR and CDR2 FQNEAQ (reference sequence). The CDR3 loop is CASSYTPGGRAQETQYF. CDR3 coding DNA: TGTGCCAGCAGCTATACCCCCGGCGGGAGGGCACAAGAGACCCAGTACTTC. Full variable domain (rest looked up from reference TRBV7-9 and TRBJ2-5): DTGVSQNPRHKITKRGQNVTFRCDPISEHNRLYWYRQTLGQGPEFLTYFQNEAQLEKSRLLSDRFSAERPKGSFSTLEIQRTEQGDSAMYLCASSYTPGGRAQETQYFGPGTRLLVL.

This sequence joins TRBV28 and TRBJ1-6; D possibly corresponds to TRBD1 (6 bases). Trimming took off 7 bases at V and 13 bases at J, with 20 bases between the two ends. Germline CDR1 MDHEN, CDR2 SYDVKM. This CDR3 comprises 14 residues. CDR3 DNA sequence: TGTGCCAGCACACCCGGGACAATCAGAGATCCCCTCCACTTT. Its protein is CASTPGTIRDPLHF.

This clone showed up just once. The chain carries TRBV3-1 (or the pseudogene TRBV3-2) and TRBJ1-3; 8 bases are shared with TRBD1. The V gene's germline CDR1 is LGHDT and CDR2 YNNKEL (reference sequence). V trimming: 4 bases; J trimming: 3 bases; junction bases outside the gene matches: 5. The CDR3 extends over 15 amino acids. In DNA, the CDR3 is TGTGCCAGCAGCCCGATGGGGACAGGTGGAAACACCATATATTTT. Protein sequence: CASSPMGTGGNTIYF.

The V call is TRBV7-6, the J call TRBJ2-7, with 7 nucleotides matching TRBD1. The CDR3 has 11 amino acids. V dropped 5 bases and J dropped 6; count of bases not matched to a gene: 1. The germline gives CDR1 SGHVS, CDR2 FNYEAQ. This CDR3 is CASSDRAEQYF. The CDR3 region has the DNA TGTGCCAGCAGCGACAGGGCCGAGCAGTACTTC.

This clone showed up many times. The chain is built from TRBV6-2 or TRBV6-3 and TRBJ1-1; TRBD1 is a possible D gene (6 bases). The CDR3 totals 14 residues. The germline CDR1 and CDR2 sequences are MNHEY and SVGEGT. V dropped 6 bases and J dropped 6 bases, with 17 bases sitting between them. This chain's CDR3 is CASSSWGREAEAFF. Here the CDR3 DNA reads TGTGCCAGCAGCTCGTGGGGGCGTGAGGCTGAAGCTTTCTTT.

The chain links TRBV19 to TRBJ1-6; 9 nucleotides line up with TRBD1. The germline CDR1 and CDR2 sequences are LNHDA and SQIVND (reference sequence). V gave up 4 bases and J gave up 7 bases; unmatched junction bases: 11. The CDR3 is 17 residues long. The CDR3 here is CASSTGQGRSDNSPLHF. The CDR3 nucleotides are TGTGCCAGTAGTACGGGACAGGGAAGGTCAGACAATTCACCCCTCCACTTT. The whole variable domain, remainder taken from reference TRBV19 and TRBJ1-6, is DGGITQSPKYLFRKEGQNVTLSCEQNLNHDAMYWYRQDPGQGLRLIYYSQIVNDFQKGDIAEGYSVSREKKESFPLTVTSAQKNPTAFYLCASSTGQGRSDNSPLHFGNGTRLTVT.

This rearrangement joins TRBV19 to TRBJ1-1; TRBD1 matches at 7 bases. The V gene end was trimmed by 4 bases and the J gene end by 0 bases; junction bases not matched to a gene: 5. The CDR3 has 15 amino acids. CDR1 is LNHDA, CDR2 SQIVND, per germline (reference sequence). CDR3 sequence: CASSTSQGMNTEAFF. In nucleotides, the CDR3 is TGTGCCAGTAGTACCTCACAGGGGATGAACACTGAAGCTTTCTTT.

This clone was seen a handful of times. The chain has TRBV28 and TRBJ1-2, with 9 bases matching TRBD1. Germline loops: CDR1 MDHEN, CDR2 SYDVKM. This CDR3 is 14 amino acids long. J gave up 4 bases and V 6 bases, and 6 bases lay outside the gene matches. CDR3 region: CASRGQGIGYGYTF. CDR3 nucleotides: TGTGCCAGCAGAGGACAGGGGATCGGCTATGGCTACACCTTC.

This clone was observed a few times. This sequence joins TRBV10-1 and TRBJ2-7; TRBD2 matches 7 bases. Germline assignment: CDR1 WNHNN and CDR2 SYGVQD (reference sequence). The V segment lost 2 bases and the J segment 4 bases; nucleotides outside the gene matches: 8. The CDR3 consists of 15 residues. The CDR3 region has the DNA TGCGCCAGCAGTGAGGGGGCGGGAGCGGGGTACGAGCAGTACTTC. Amino acid sequence: CASSEGAGAGYEQYF.

The chain joins TRBV24-1 to TRBJ1-3; 12 nucleotides align to TRBD1. The CDR3 contains 18 residues. Per the germline V gene, CDR1 is KGHDR and CDR2 is SFDVKD. The junction had 10 bases not matched to a gene; V was cut back by 4 bases and J by 4 bases. The CDR3 spells CATSDPGTGGVAGNTIYF. CDR3 DNA sequence: TGTGCCACCAGTGACCCCGGGACAGGGGGCGTAGCGGGAAACACCATATATTTT.

CDR3 protein: CSVEDFSAASTDTQYF. CDR3 DNA sequence: TGCAGCGTTGAAGATTTCTCAGCGGCTAGCACAGATACGCAGTATTTT. This sequence joins TRBV29-1 and TRBJ2-3, with D possibly being TRBD2 (5 bases). CDR1 is SQVTM, CDR2 ANQGSEA, per germline. V was shortened by 0 bases and J by 0 bases, with 13 bases between the two germline ends. The CDR3 has 16 residues.

This clone appeared a few times. The chain couples TRBV5-8 to TRBJ2-3, with 10 bases that match TRBD1. Germline-derived CDR1 and CDR2 are SGHTS and YDEGEE. V was pared by 4 bases and J by 5 bases, with 7 bases of the junction left unmatched. The CDR3 has 15 amino acids. The CDR3 reads CASSLGQGGRDTQYF. The CDR3 DNA is TGTGCCAGCAGCCTAGGACAGGGGGGTAGAGATACGCAGTATTTT.

The chain combines TRBV5-4 with TRBJ2-1; 11 nucleotides align to TRBD2. The V gene end was trimmed by 3 bases and the J gene end by 4 bases; junction bases not matched to a gene: 6. This CDR3 region has 16 residues. Germline CDR1 and CDR2: SGHNT and YYREEE (reference sequence). The CDR3 DNA is TGTGCCAGCAGCTCTCCGACTAGCGGGGAGTACAATGAGCAGTTCTTC. It translates to CASSSPTSGEYNEQFF.

The chain is built from TRBV5-1 and TRBJ1-5; a weak D match, TRBD1 (6 bases). The CDR3 is made up of 14 amino acids. CDR1 is SGHRS and CDR2 is YFSETQ in the germline V gene. Deletions cut 0 bases from V and 6 bases from J, with 10 bases between. CDR3 protein: CASSLVGGTQPQHF. CDR3 coding DNA: TGCGCCAGCAGCTTGGTTGGGGGCACTCAGCCCCAGCATTTT.

The CDR3 bases are TGTGCCAGTAGTGAGACAGGGGGCGGTCAGCCCCAGCATTTT. It codes for CASSETGGGQPQHF. V and J are TRBV19 and TRBJ1-5; 10 nucleotides agree with TRBD1. The V gene end was trimmed by 5 bases and the J gene end by 6 bases; junction bases not matched to a gene: 4. CDR1 is LNHDA, CDR2 SQIVND, per germline (reference sequence). This CDR3 is 14 amino acids long.

This clone has only a few counts. This chain uses TRBV29-1 with TRBJ2-1; TRBD2 is a possible D gene (6 bases). Germline V gene data show CDR1 as SQVTM and CDR2 as ANQGSEA. CDR3 length: 15 residues. Trimming took off 8 bases at V and 9 bases at J, with 26 bases between the two ends. CDR3 amino acids: CSTSGLAGSRGEQFF. The CDR3 region has the DNA TGCAGCACCTCTGGCCTGGCCGGGAGTCGTGGTGAGCAGTTCTTC.

The chain employs TRBV18 and TRBJ2-4; TRBD2 agrees at 11 bases. CDR3 length equals 15 residues. J was trimmed by 6 bases and V by 5 bases; bases with no gene match: 6. The V gene's germline CDR1 is KGHSH and CDR2 LQKENI. CDR3 sequence (DNA): TGTGCCAGCTCAGTAACTAGCGGGAGCCTAAACATTCAGTACTTC. Encoded protein: CASSVTSGSLNIQYF. The complete variable domain, with remaining parts taken from reference TRBV18 and TRBJ2-4, reads NAGVMQNPRHLVRRRGQEARLRCSPMKGHSHVYWYRQLPEEGLKFMVYLQKENIIDESGMPKERFSAEFPKEGPSILRIQQVVRGDSAAYFCASSVTSGSLNIQYFGAGTRLSVL.

The J gene is TRBJ2-1, the V gene TRBV5-6; D might be TRBD1 (5 bases). The CDR3 has 11 amino acids. Germline-derived CDR1 and CDR2 are SGHDT and YYEEEE. Trimming stripped 5 bases from V and 8 bases from J, with 8 bases between. This CDR3 is CASRGHYEQFF. The CDR3 nucleotides are TGTGCCAGCAGGGGGCACTATGAGCAGTTCTTC. The full variable domain, with the rest looked up from reference TRBV5-6 and TRBJ2-1, is DAGVTQSPTHLIKTRGQQVTLRCSPKSGHDTVSWYQQALGQGPQFIFQYYEEEERQRGNFPDRFSGHQFPNYSSELNVNALLLGDSALYLCASRGHYEQFFGPGTRLTVL.

This chain uses TRBV6-5 with TRBJ2-7, with 8 bases fitting TRBD2. Trimming removed 5 bases from V and 6 bases from J; junction bases left unmatched: 6. This CDR3 spans 13 amino acids. CDR1 is MNHEY, CDR2 SVGAGI, per germline. CDR3 loop: CASSRLAGREQYF. CDR3 sequence (DNA): TGTGCCAGCAGTCGTCTAGCGGGCCGCGAGCAGTACTTC.

The rearrangement uses TRBV12-3 or TRBV12-4 and TRBJ1-4, with D unclear. CDR3 length: 12 residues. Trimming left V 1 base short and J 10 bases short, with 7 bases between. CDR3 nucleotides: TGTGCCAGCAGTTTAGTTGCCAGAAAACTGTTTTTT. Its protein is CASSLVARKLFF.